These 30 T cell receptor beta chains were all obtained from the same sample, sequenced in a study of cytomegalovirus exposure and HLA in healthy donors. The PCR made use of 60 Vbeta and 13 Jbeta primers. Assay: immunoSEQ multiplex PCR; the TCRdb copy retains only in-frame clones and omits some. The sample gives more than 95,000 clones, more than 60% of which show up once; roughly 2.1% is in the top ten. Sequencing used PBMCs. The receptors originated from a man aged 25 to 45 in good health and CMV-seronegative.

The V and J genes are TRBV6-1 and TRBJ1-1; D is unclear. CDR3 length equals 14 residues. Looked up from germline, CDR1 is MNHNS and CDR2 is SASEGT. V was cut by 6 bases and J by 0 bases, with 11 bases left in between. This chain's CDR3 is CASRRGQLNTEAFF. The CDR3 DNA follows: TGTGCCAGCAGACGCGGGCAGCTGAACACTGAAGCTTTCTTT.

The rearrangement uses TRBV5-8 and TRBJ2-5; 8 nucleotides match TRBD1. The CDR3 extends over 13 amino acids. The V gene end was trimmed by 4 bases and the J gene end by 5 bases; junction bases not matched to a gene: 4. CDR1 is SGHTS, CDR2 YDEGEE, per germline. CDR3 sequence: CASSPDRAETQYF. Written as DNA, the CDR3 is TGTGCCAGCAGCCCGGACAGGGCGGAGACCCAGTACTTC. Full variable domain (rest looked up from reference TRBV5-8 and TRBJ2-5): EAGVTQSPTHLIKTRGQQATLRCSPISGHTSVYWYQQALGLGLQFLLWYDEGEERNRGNFPPRFSGRQFPNYSSELNVNALELEDSALYLCASSPDRAETQYFGPGTRLLVL.

This chain uses TRBV9 with TRBJ2-2, with D possibly TRBD2 on 6 matching bases. The CDR3 consists of 15 residues. The germline gives CDR1 SGDLS, CDR2 YYNGEE. V dropped 0 bases and J dropped 4 bases, with 10 bases sitting between them. CDR3 nucleotides: TGTGCCAGCAGCGTAGGCCTTAGCGGCACCGGGGAGCTGTTTTTT. Translating it yields CASSVGLSGTGELFF.

This chain joins TRBV13 and TRBJ2-5, with D maybe TRBD1 (6 bases). The ends were cut back, 4 bases at V and 2 bases at J, with 14 bases in the middle. This CDR3 comprises 15 residues. Per the germline V gene, CDR1 is PRHDT and CDR2 is FYEKMQ (reference sequence). The CDR3: CASSSGWGQQETQYF. The CDR3 nucleotides are TGTGCCAGCAGCTCCGGTTGGGGGCAACAAGAGACCCAGTACTTC.

V is TRBV7-2 and J is TRBJ1-2; no reliable D call. Germline-derived CDR1 and CDR2 are SGHTA and FQGNSA. Trimming pared 1 base from V and 6 bases from J, leaving 12 bases between. This CDR3 spans 14 amino acids. In DNA form, the CDR3 reads TGTGCCAGCAGCTTAGGTCCGCAGCAGGATGGCTACACCTTC. This sequence encodes CASSLGPQQDGYTF.

The chain links TRBV7-2 to TRBJ2-7; no firm D call. From germline, CDR1 is SGHTA and CDR2 FQGNSA. Between the trimmed V and J ends, which lost 2 bases and 6 bases, there was a span of 17 bases. This CDR3 is 15 amino acids long. The CDR3 nucleotides read TGTGCCAGCAGCTTAAACCTTCGAAAGGAGCGCGAGCAGTACTTC. Protein sequence: CASSLNLRKEREQYF.

The DNA of the CDR3 is TGTGCCAGCAGCTCAGGGGAAGCGAGGAATCAGCCCCAGCATTTT. Amino acids: CASSSGEARNQPQHF. V and J are TRBV7-9 and TRBJ1-5, with D perhaps matching TRBD1 (6 bases). The CDR3 totals 15 residues. In germline, CDR1 is SEHNR, CDR2 FQNEAQ (reference sequence). Trimming pared 4 bases from V and 4 bases from J, leaving 14 bases between.

The chain combines TRBV10-3 with TRBJ1-1, with 7 bases lining up with TRBD1. After removal of 6 bases from V and 2 bases from J, the junction contained 6 bases not matched to a gene. The CDR3 spans 14 residues. Per germline, CDR1 ENHRY and CDR2 SYGVKD. The DNA of the CDR3 is TGTGCCATCAGGGGGAGACAGGGAAACACTGAAGCTTTCTTT. It is translated as CAIRGRQGNTEAFF.

The gene calls are TRBV7-9 and TRBJ2-3, with D perhaps TRBD1 (5 bases). V lost 5 bases and J 4 bases, leaving 7 bases between the germline ends. Germline CDR1 reads SEHNR; CDR2 reads FQNEAQ (reference sequence). CDR3 length: 12 residues. The CDR3 DNA sequence: TGTGCCAGCAGCCCAGGGCCAGATACGCAGTATTTT. This encodes CASSPGPDTQYF.

This rearrangement joins TRBV7-9 to TRBJ2-2; TRBD2 might be the D (5 bases). Trimming stripped 7 bases from V and 5 bases from J, with 17 bases between. This CDR3 comprises 15 residues. Per the germline V gene, CDR1 is SEHNR and CDR2 is FQNEAQ (reference sequence). In nucleotides, the CDR3 is TGTGCCAGCAACTCTCCCGAGGGCGGGACCGGGGAGCTGTTTTTT. As protein: CASNSPEGGTGELFF.

This clone has at least ten counts. The V call is TRBV6-1, the J call TRBJ1-5, with a tentative D call TRBD1 (5 bases). The CDR3 consists of 15 residues. Germline V gene lookup returns CDR1 MNHNS and CDR2 SASEGT. Trimming cost V 4 bases and J 2 bases, with 12 bases left between them. The CDR3 here is CASSALTGGNQPQHF. The CDR3 bases are TGTGCCAGCAGTGCCCTGACGGGGGGCAATCAGCCCCAGCATTTT.

This clone was observed a few times. Different DNA sequences within this sample yield the same CDR3. The rearrangement joins TRBV6-5 to TRBJ1-1; possible D gene TRBD1, 5 bases. This CDR3 comprises 14 residues. V lost 0 bases, J lost 5 bases, and 10 bases lay in between. Germline CDR1 and CDR2: MNHEY and SVGAGI. The CDR3 DNA is TGTGCCAGCAGTTACTCTAACCAGGGTACTGAAGCTTTCTTT. Its protein is CASSYSNQGTEAFF.

The V gene is TRBV19, the J gene TRBJ2-3; maybe TRBD1 (5 bases). Germline lookup yields CDR1 LNHDA and CDR2 SQIVND (reference sequence). This CDR3 has 18 residues. Trimming stripped 0 bases from V and 1 base from J, with 17 bases between. Written as DNA, the CDR3 is TGTGCCAGTAGTATAGACTTCAGTTACAGGTCGGGCACAGATACGCAGTATTTT. It yields the protein CASSIDFSYRSGTDTQYF.

In its sample, this clone was seen once. The rearrangement uses TRBV6-1 and TRBJ2-5; TRBD1 is a possible D gene (6 bases). CDR1 and CDR2 (germline): MNHNS, SASEGT. The length of the CDR3 is 13 residues. V shed 5 bases and J shed 3 bases, with 10 bases lying between them. The CDR3, as DNA: TGTGCCAGCAGTAGGACAGTCGAAGAGACCCAGTACTTC. This encodes CASSRTVEETQYF.

The chain is built from TRBV19 and TRBJ1-2; perhaps TRBD1 as D (6 bases). CDR3 length equals 14 residues. Germline V gene data show CDR1 as LNHDA and CDR2 as SQIVND (reference sequence). Trimming took 6 bases from V and 5 from J, leaving 16 bases between them. CDR3 in DNA: TGTGCCAGTAGCGGAATGGGGCAGGGGTATGGCTACACCTTC. Protein: CASSGMGQGYGYTF.

The V and J genes are TRBV5-1 and TRBJ1-6; D ambiguous. The CDR3 covers 15 residues. Germline-derived CDR1 and CDR2 are SGHRS and YFSETQ. V lost 0 bases and J 9 bases, leaving 13 bases between the germline ends. CDR3 protein: CASSLALTFGSPLHF. The DNA for the CDR3 is TGCGCCAGCAGCTTGGCACTCACTTTCGGTTCACCCCTCCACTTT.

The rearrangement uses TRBV29-1 and TRBJ2-3, with 7 bases that match TRBD2. Germline CDR1 reads SQVTM; CDR2 reads ANQGSEA. Germline trimming cut 7 bases from V and 4 bases from J; bases unmatched to any gene: 11. The CDR3 length is 14 residues. The CDR3 DNA follows: TGCAGCGCGGGAGGCCGGCCGGGATCAGATACGCAGTATTTT. Translating it yields CSAGGRPGSDTQYF.

The chain combines TRBV23-1 with TRBJ2-5; TRBD2 agrees at 10 bases. TRBV23-1 is an ORF, with its function uncertain. The CDR3 has 13 residues. The J segment lost 3 bases and the V segment lost 8 bases, leaving 3 bases of the junction unmatched. The CDR3 protein is CASFGLAEETQYF. The CDR3 DNA reads as TGCGCCAGCTTTGGACTAGCGGAAGAGACCCAGTACTTC.

The chain couples TRBV5-6 to TRBJ2-3; D is possibly TRBD2 (5 bases). Germline V lookup: CDR1 SGHDT, CDR2 YYEEEE. Trimming took 1 base from V and 2 from J, leaving 14 bases between them. The CDR3 covers 16 residues. This CDR3 is CASSLFAASSTDTQYF. The CDR3 DNA follows: TGTGCCAGCAGCTTGTTCGCGGCTAGCTCCACAGATACGCAGTATTTT.

This chain joins TRBV5-1 and TRBJ2-3; 13 bases fit TRBD2. The germline CDR1 and CDR2 sequences are SGHRS and YFSETQ. V lost 5 bases and J lost 8; bases outside the gene matches: 8. The CDR3 runs 15 residues. The CDR3 region is CASRPTSGGAGTQYF. CDR3 nucleotides: TGCGCCAGCAGACCAACTAGCGGGGGGGCGGGTACGCAGTATTTT.

This chain connects TRBV5-6 to TRBJ2-7; 7 bases match TRBD1. This CDR3 is built from 15 residues. The J segment lost 2 bases and the V segment lost 3 bases, leaving 8 bases of the junction unmatched. Germline-derived CDR1 and CDR2 are SGHDT and YYEEEE. CDR3 amino acids: CASSYFTGVPYEQYF. CDR3 in DNA: TGTGCCAGCAGCTATTTTACAGGGGTTCCCTACGAGCAGTACTTC.

This chain links TRBV7-9 with TRBJ1-5, with 10 bases that match TRBD1. V shed 1 base and J 4 bases; nucleotides not matched to a gene: 1. Per the germline V gene, CDR1 is SEHNR and CDR2 is FQNEAQ (reference sequence). The CDR3 totals 15 residues. In nucleotides, the CDR3 is TGTGCCAGCAGCTTAGAGGGACAGGGGAATCAGCCCCAGCATTTT. As protein: CASSLEGQGNQPQHF.

This chain links TRBV7-9 with TRBJ2-5; possibly TRBD2 for D (6 bases). The germline CDR1 and CDR2 sequences are SEHNR and FQNEAQ (reference sequence). The CDR3 is made up of 14 amino acids. The V end was cut by 2 bases, the J end by 3 bases, with 10 bases between. CDR3 region: CASSLFGGKETQYF. In DNA, the CDR3 is TGTGCCAGCAGCTTATTTGGAGGGAAAGAGACCCAGTACTTC.

The chain uses TRBV4-1 and TRBJ1-1, with TRBD1 as a possible D gene (6 bases). The CDR3 spans 16 residues. Germline V gives CDR1 MGHRA, CDR2 YSYEKL. V was clipped by 0 bases and J by 0 bases, with 11 bases between them. CDR3 sequence (DNA): TGCGCCAGCAGCCAAGATCTGGGGGCCTTGAACACTGAAGCTTTCTTT. Translating it yields CASSQDLGALNTEAFF.

V gene TRBV19 combines with J gene TRBJ1-2; 7 nucleotides agree with TRBD1. Germline-derived CDR1 and CDR2 are LNHDA and SQIVND (reference sequence). The CDR3 contains 15 residues. Trimming removed 3 bases from V and 5 bases from J; junction bases left unmatched: 9. For the CDR3, the DNA is TGTGCCAGTAGTATCGTAAGACAGGGTTCGTATGGCTACACCTTC. Translated, it gives CASSIVRQGSYGYTF.

CDR3 protein: CASSVGSGDTQYF. Here the CDR3 DNA reads TGTGCCAGCAGCGTAGGGTCGGGAGATACGCAGTATTTT. This rearrangement joins TRBV9 to TRBJ2-3; the D is unclear. In germline, CDR1 is SGDLS, CDR2 YYNGEE. Trimming shortened V by 0 bases and J by 5 bases, and 7 bases separated the two germline ends. The CDR3 has 13 amino acids.

The rearrangement joins TRBV12-5 to TRBJ1-2; 7 bases align to TRBD1. Germline V lookup: CDR1 LGHNT, CDR2 FRNRAP. The CDR3 sequence is 18 residues long. Losses at the gene ends were 7 bases for V and 2 bases for J; bases not matched to a gene: 19. CDR3 loop: CASAPSGGGRRGNYGYTF. The CDR3 coding sequence is TGTGCTAGTGCCCCGTCGGGCGGTGGGCGCAGGGGGAACTATGGCTACACCTTC.

The chain couples TRBV14 to TRBJ2-5, with D unclear. Germline assignment: CDR1 SGHDN and CDR2 FVKESK. The V end lost 3 bases, the J end lost 6 bases, and 8 bases lay between the germline ends. This CDR3 is built from 12 residues. CDR3 protein: CASSQGLQTQYF. The DNA of the CDR3 is TGTGCCAGCAGCCAGGGCTTGCAGACCCAGTACTTC.

This clone came up once. CDR3: CASSLGRGLTGQYF. Here the CDR3 DNA reads TGTGCCAGCAGCTTGGGCAGGGGCCTAACTGGGCAGTACTTC. The rearrangement uses TRBV7-8 and TRBJ2-7, with a possible D match to TRBD1 (6 bases). Germline assignment: CDR1 SGHVS and CDR2 FQNEAQ. The V end lost 3 bases, the J end lost 9 bases, and 18 bases lay between the germline ends. The CDR3 sequence is 14 residues long.

The chain has TRBV4-3 and TRBJ1-5; a possible D gene is TRBD1 (5 bases). The germline gives CDR1 LGHNA, CDR2 YSLEER. The CDR3 totals 14 residues. V was shortened by 1 base and J by 7 bases, with 11 bases between the two germline ends. CDR3 bases: TGCGCCAGCAGCCAAGTTCAGGGCAGCCAGCCCCAGCATTTT. This codes for CASSQVQGSQPQHF.